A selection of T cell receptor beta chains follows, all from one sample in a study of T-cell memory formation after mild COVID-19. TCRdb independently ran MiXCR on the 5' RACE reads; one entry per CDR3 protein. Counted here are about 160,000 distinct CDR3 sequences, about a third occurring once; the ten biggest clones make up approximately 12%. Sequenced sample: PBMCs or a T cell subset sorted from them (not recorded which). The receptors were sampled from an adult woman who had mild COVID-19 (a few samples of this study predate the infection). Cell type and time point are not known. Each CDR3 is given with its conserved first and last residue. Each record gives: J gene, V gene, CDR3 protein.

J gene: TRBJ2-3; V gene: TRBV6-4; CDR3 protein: CASSESPASTDTQYF
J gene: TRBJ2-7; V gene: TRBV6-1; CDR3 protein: CASTPDSDYEQYF
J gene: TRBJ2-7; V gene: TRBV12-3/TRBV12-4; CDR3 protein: CASSAGVTYEQYF
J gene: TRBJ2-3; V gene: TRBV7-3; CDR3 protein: CASSLWAPSGGTPDTQYF
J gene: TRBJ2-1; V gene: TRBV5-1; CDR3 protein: CASSLGETTEQFF
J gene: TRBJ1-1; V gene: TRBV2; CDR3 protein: CASSVGTEDDFF
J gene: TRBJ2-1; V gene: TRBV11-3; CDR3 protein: CASSDWGGDGEQFF
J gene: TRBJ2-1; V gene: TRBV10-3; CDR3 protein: CAIRAGTSGSNEQFF
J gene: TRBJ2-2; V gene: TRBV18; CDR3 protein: CASSPSRGQGTTGELFF
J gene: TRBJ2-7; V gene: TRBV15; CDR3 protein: CATSRDELSSYEQYF
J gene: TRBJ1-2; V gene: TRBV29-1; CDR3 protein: CSISGTAGAGGYTF
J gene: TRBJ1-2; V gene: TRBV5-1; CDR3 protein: CASSLGHPNYGYTF
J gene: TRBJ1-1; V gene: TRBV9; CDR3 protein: CASSPGAGLNTEAFF
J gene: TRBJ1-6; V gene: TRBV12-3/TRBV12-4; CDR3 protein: CASSFKGGNSPLHF
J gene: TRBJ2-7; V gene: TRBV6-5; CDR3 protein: CASSYAGSGGGNEQYF
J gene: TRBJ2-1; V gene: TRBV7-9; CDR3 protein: CASSPSGTIYNEQFF
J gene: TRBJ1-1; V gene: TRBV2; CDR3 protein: CASRDRIITEAFF
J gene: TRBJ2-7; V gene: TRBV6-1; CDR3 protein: CASRTQDRGLSEQYF
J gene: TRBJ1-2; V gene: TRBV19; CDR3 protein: CASSTILTPEGYGYTF
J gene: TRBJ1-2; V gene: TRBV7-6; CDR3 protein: CASSPQTANYGYTF
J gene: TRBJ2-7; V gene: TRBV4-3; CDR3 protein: CASSQGPWGLDEQYF
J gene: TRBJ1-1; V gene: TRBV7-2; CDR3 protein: CASSLQGARLAFF
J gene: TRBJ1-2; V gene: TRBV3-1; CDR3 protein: CASSSPGTGNYGYTF
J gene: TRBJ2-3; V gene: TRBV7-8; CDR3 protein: CASSLVRTISTDTQYF
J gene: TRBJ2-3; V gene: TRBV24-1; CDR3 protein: CATSEHLGGVRADTQYF
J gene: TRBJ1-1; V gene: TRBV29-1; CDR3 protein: CSTVGGIEAFF
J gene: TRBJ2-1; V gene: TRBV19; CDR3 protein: CASTSGSNEQFF
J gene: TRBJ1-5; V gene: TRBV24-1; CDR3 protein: CATSDPWRNRGDQPQHF
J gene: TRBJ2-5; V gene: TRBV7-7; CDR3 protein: CASSLNARREETQYF